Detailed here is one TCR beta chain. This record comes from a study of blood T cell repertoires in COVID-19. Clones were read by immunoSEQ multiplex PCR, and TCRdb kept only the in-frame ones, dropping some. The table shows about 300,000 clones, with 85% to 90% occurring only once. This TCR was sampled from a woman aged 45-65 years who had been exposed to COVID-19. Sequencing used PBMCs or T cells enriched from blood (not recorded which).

The CDR3 sequence is CASSLRAGGNEKLFF. The CDR3 bases are TGTGCCAGCAGCCTGCGTGCCGGGGGTAATGAAAAACTGTTTTTT. This chain uses TRBV7-2 with TRBJ1-4, with a tentative D call TRBD1 (5 bases). The CDR3 spans 15 residues. With 5 bases removed from V and 4 bases from J, the gap between germline ends came to 14 bases. Germline assignment: CDR1 SGHTA and CDR2 FQGNSA.